Presented here are 30 T cell receptor beta chains from one specimen sequenced in a study of T cell clonality in common variable immunodeficiency. Findings of the study overall: Reportedly, TCR beta sequences from common variable immunodeficiency showed fewer deletions and N-nucleotide insertions.

Sequenced by immunoSEQ multiplex PCR; TCRdb stores in-frame clones only, minus some. The data list about 31,000 clones, none observed once; around 6.4% falls to the top ten. No antigen is known for these receptors. The specimen was peripheral blood mononuclear cells. These TCRs come from a human donor with common variable immunodeficiency.

This clone was seen repeatedly, ten times or more. Read sequence stops 3 residues before the CDR3 end, and the germline J gene provides the missing end. The V call is TRBV4-1, the J call TRBJ1-2; D possibly corresponds to TRBD1 (6 bases). Germline CDR1 MGHRA, CDR2 YSYEKL. The CDR3 is 15 amino acids. The V end was cut by 2 bases, the J end by 4 bases, with 14 bases between. The CDR3 is CASSQPDSRVYGYTF. CDR3 DNA (partial): TGCGCCAGCAGCCAACCGGACAGTCGGGTCTATGGC.

Only a few counts were recorded for this clone. This sequence is one base from a far larger clone and is likely a read error. The DNA read from the CDR3 is TGTGCCAGCAGCGACAGGGGGACAACTAAGGAAAAA. Its translation is CASSDRGTTKEK. The CDR3 reads in full as CASSDRGTTKEKLFF. The chain carries TRBV7-2 and TRBJ1-4; the match to TRBD1 covers 9 bases. The missing CDR3 end, 3 residues past where the read stops, is filled in from the germline J gene. The CDR3 is made up of 15 amino acids. Germline assignment: CDR1 SGHTA and CDR2 FQGNSA.

This clone was detected many times. Read sequence stops 3 residues before the CDR3 end, and the germline J gene provides the missing end. The V gene is TRBV30, the J gene TRBJ1-2, with D maybe TRBD1 (5 bases). Germline V CDR1 and CDR2: GTSNPN, SVGIG (reference sequence). This CDR3 has 13 residues. Deletions cut 3 bases from V and 4 bases from J, with 12 bases between. CDR3 in amino acids: CAWSIKRGYGYTF. Partial CDR3 DNA: TGTGCCTGGAGCATAAAGAGGGGCTATGGC.

This clone was counted between two and nine times. The read halts 3 residues ahead of the CDR3 end, with the missing end drawn from the germline J gene. The genes are TRBV7-6 and TRBJ2-1; perhaps TRBD2 as D (6 bases). The CDR3 runs to 13 residues. V shed 1 base and J shed 6 bases, with 7 bases lying between them. Germline V lookup: CDR1 SGHVS, CDR2 FNYEAQ. CDR3 sequence: CASSLGGVNEQFF. The part of the CDR3 DNA that was read is TGTGCCAGCAGCTTAGGGGGGGTCAATGAG.

Regarding this clone: Coverage ceases 3 residues before the CDR3 finishes, and the germline J gene fills in the end. V usage is TRBV13 and J usage is TRBJ1-4; D is perhaps TRBD1 (6 bases). V lost 5 bases to trimming and J lost 7 bases, with 14 bases between them. The length of the CDR3 is 14 residues. Germline-derived CDR1 and CDR2 are PRHDT and FYEKMQ (reference sequence). CDR3 region: CASSEQGIGEKLFF. CDR3 DNA, as far as it was read: TGTGCCAGCAGCGAGCAGGGGATTGGTGAAAAA.

This clone came up a few times. The sequenced fragment ends 3 residues before the CDR3 boundary, so the rest is inferred from the germline J gene. The V call is TRBV2, the J call TRBJ1-2, with D unresolved. V lost 1 base and J lost 4, with 16 bases in between. Germline values: CDR1 SNHLY, CDR2 FYNNEI. The CDR3 loop spans 16 amino acids. The CDR3 DNA, read in part, is TGTGCCAGCAGTGAAGTAGCTCGAGGAGGCGGCTATGGC. Amino acid sequence: CASSEVARGGGYG. From start to end, the CDR3 is CASSEVARGGGYGYTF.

Comment on this clone: Read sequence stops 3 residues before the CDR3 end, and the germline J gene provides the missing end. The chain recombines TRBV7-3 with TRBJ2-7, with D possibly called TRBD1 or TRBD2 (5 bases each). CDR1 is SGHTA, CDR2 FQGTGA, per germline. V lost 5 bases and J 6 bases, leaving 11 bases between the germline ends. The CDR3 has 12 residues. The sequenced part of the CDR3 DNA is TGTGCCAGCAGCCGGGATCAGGGCGAG. This translates into CASSRDQGE. The entire CDR3 protein reads CASSRDQGEQYF.

Many counts were recorded for this clone. This chain's CDR3 is CASSLTGGGNTIYF. Incomplete CDR3 DNA: TGTGCCAGCAGCTTAACCGGGGGAGGAAACACC. The chain recombines TRBV11-3 with TRBJ1-3, with a tentative D call TRBD1 (5 bases). The read ends 3 residues before the CDR3 terminus; that terminus is restored from the germline J gene. Trimming removed 2 bases from V and 4 bases from J, with 9 bases in between. Looked up from germline, CDR1 is SGHNT and CDR2 is YENEEA. The CDR3 totals 14 residues. The full variable domain, rest sourced from reference TRBV11-3 and TRBJ1-3, is EAGVVQSPRYKIIEKKQPVAFWCNPISGHNTLYWYLQNLGQGPELLIRYENEEAVDDSQLPKDRFSAERLKGVDSTLKIQPAELGDSAVYLCASSLTGGGNTIYFGEGSWLTVV.

There are a few counts of this clone. The read stops 3 residues short of the end of the CDR3; the missing end is completed from the germline J gene. V is TRBV11-2 and J is TRBJ2-2, with D possibly being TRBD1 (5 bases). The V end was cut by 3 bases, the J end by 2 bases, with 10 bases between. CDR3 size: 15 residues. Germline V gives CDR1 SGHAT, CDR2 FQNNGV. The part of the CDR3 DNA that was read is TGTGCCAGCAGCTTCGACAGCAGAAACACCGGGGAG. Translation gives CASSFDSRNTGE. In full, the CDR3 reads CASSFDSRNTGELFF. The full variable domain, its missing parts supplied by reference TRBV11-2 and TRBJ2-2, is EAGVAQSPRYKIIEKRQSVAFWCNPISGHATLYWYQQILGQGPKLLIQFQNNGVVDDSQLPKDRFSAERLKGVDSTLKIQPAKLEDSAVYLCASSFDSRNTGELFFGEGSRLTVL.

Details on this clone: The read is 3 residues too short to cover the CDR3 end, so that end is filled in from the germline J gene. V and J are TRBV20-1 and TRBJ2-1; 9 bases line up with TRBD2. The CDR3 totals 16 residues. The V and J ends lost 1 base and 4 bases, in that order; junction bases with no gene match: 8. The V gene's germline CDR1 is DFQATT and CDR2 SNEGSKA (reference sequence). Here the CDR3 reads CSARVLASGIYNEQFF. The CDR3 DNA, read in part, is TGCAGTGCTAGAGTTCTGGCTAGCGGGATATACAATGAG.

In its sample, this clone was seen a few times. The CDR3 end is not reached by the read, which stops 3 residues before it; the germline J gene fills it in. The rearrangement uses TRBV7-9 and TRBJ1-2; possible D gene TRBD1, 6 bases. The germline V gene encodes CDR1 SEHNR and CDR2 FQNEAQ (reference sequence). The CDR3 contains 13 residues. With 4 bases removed from V and 4 bases from J, the gap between germline ends came to 10 bases. The covered CDR3 bases are TGTGCCAGCAGCTCAGGGGCAGCCTATGGC. Translated, it gives CASSSGAAYG. The whole CDR3 is CASSSGAAYGYTF. The variable domain in full, completed from reference TRBV7-9 and TRBJ1-2, reads DTGVSQNPRHKITKRGQNVTFRCDPISEHNRLYWYRQTLGQGPEFLTYFQNEAQLEKSRLLSDRFSAERPKGSFSTLEIQRTEQGDSAMYLCASSSGAAYGYTFGSGTRLTVV.

As regards this clone: The CDR3 end falls 3 residues outside the read, so it is completed with the germline J gene. The chain has TRBV7-8 and TRBJ2-6; 9 bases map to TRBD1. V was pared by 2 bases and J by 2 bases, with 4 bases of the junction left unmatched. The CDR3 sequence is 17 residues long. CDR1 SGHVS and CDR2 FQNEAQ come from the germline V gene. The sequenced part of the CDR3 DNA is TGTGCCAGCAGCTTAAGAGGGACAGGGACTGGGGCCAACGTC. Amino acids: CASSLRGTGTGANV. The full CDR3 is CASSLRGTGTGANVLTF. The full variable domain, rest sourced from reference TRBV7-8 and TRBJ2-6, is GAGVSQSPRYKVAKRGQDVALRCDPISGHVSLFWYQQALGQGPEFLTYFQNEAQLDKSGLPSDRFFAERPEGSVSTLKIQRTQQEDSAVYLCASSLRGTGTGANVLTFGAGSRLTVL.

This clone has just a few counts. The read gets to within 3 residues of the CDR3 end, and the germline J gene fills in the rest. The rearrangement links TRBV7-3 to TRBJ2-3; perhaps TRBD1 as D (5 bases). Per germline, CDR1 SGHTA and CDR2 FQGTGA. CDR3 length: 14 amino acids. V was trimmed by 5 bases and J by 3 bases, leaving 12 bases between them. The DNA read from the CDR3 is TGTGCCAGCAGCCCTCAGGGTGCAACAGATACG. Protein product: CASSPQGATDT. The CDR3 as a whole reads CASSPQGATDTQYF. Full variable domain (remainder filled in from reference TRBV7-3 and TRBJ2-3): GAGVSQTPSNKVTEKGKYVELRCDPISGHTALYWYRQSLGQGPEFLIYFQGTGAADDSGLPNDRFFAVRPEGSVSTLKIQRTERGDSAVYLCASSPQGATDTQYFGPGTRLTVL.

This clone has more than one count but fewer than ten. The DNA read from the CDR3 is TGTGCCAGCAGTTACGCCGCCCACAGGGGAGAAAAA. Translation: CASSYAAHRGEK. The full CDR3 sequence reads CASSYAAHRGEKLFF. The V call is TRBV6-2 or TRBV6-3, the J call TRBJ1-4, with 7 bases aligning to TRBD1. The CDR3 is cut off 3 residues early in the read; its end comes from the germline J gene. Unmatched junction bases numbered 8, after V lost 2 bases and J lost 8 bases. Germline V gives CDR1 MNHEY, CDR2 SVGEGT. The CDR3 has 15 residues.

In its sample, this clone was seen many times. The read falls 3 residues short of the CDR3 end, and the missing part is taken from the germline J gene. V gene TRBV13 combines with J gene TRBJ2-2; TRBD1 matches 11 bases. CDR1 and CDR2 (germline): PRHDT, FYEKMQ (reference sequence). With V trimmed by 5 bases and J by 3 bases, 8 bases remained unmatched. CDR3 length equals 17 residues. CDR3 loop: CASSPPDRGLDTGELFF. The part of the CDR3 DNA that was read is TGTGCCAGCAGCCCGCCGGACAGGGGGCTGGACACCGGGGAG.

Concerning this clone itself: The sequence runs out 3 residues before the end of the CDR3; the remainder is reconstructed from the germline J gene. The chain recombines TRBV2 with TRBJ2-7; 11 nucleotides agree with TRBD2. CDR1 SNHLY and CDR2 FYNNEI come from the germline V gene. The V and J ends lost 6 bases and 1 base, in that order; junction bases with no gene match: 2. There are 14 residues in the CDR3. Incomplete CDR3 DNA: TGTGCCAGCAGGGGACTAGCGGCATCCTACGAG. Amino acids: CASRGLAASYE. The full-length CDR3 reads as CASRGLAASYEQYF. Complete variable domain (other parts from reference TRBV2 and TRBJ2-7): EPEVTQTPSHQVTQMGQEVILRCVPISNHLYFYWYRQILGQKVEFLVSFYNNEISEKSEIFDDQFSVERPDGSNFTLKIRSTKLEDSAMYFCASRGLAASYEQYFGPGTRLTVT.

Comments on this clone: The read terminates 3 residues before the CDR3 end, so the remaining end is supplied by the germline J gene. The V gene is TRBV7-9, the J gene TRBJ2-3, with D possibly matching TRBD1 (6 bases). V dropped 1 base and J dropped 3 bases, with 11 bases sitting between them. This CDR3 has 15 amino acids. Germline CDR1 is SEHNR and CDR2 is FQNEAQ (reference sequence). The CDR3 reads CASSLDGTWTDTQYF. The sequenced CDR3 bases are TGTGCCAGCAGCTTAGACGGGACATGGACAGATACG.

This clone showed up many times. Coverage ceases 3 residues before the CDR3 finishes, and the germline J gene fills in the end. The V gene is TRBV7-3, the J gene TRBJ2-3; 11 bases are a match to TRBD2. CDR3 length: 16 amino acids. CDR1 and CDR2 (germline): SGHTA, FQGTGA. The V gene end was trimmed by 4 bases and the J gene end by 6 bases; junction bases not matched to a gene: 9. The sequenced part of the CDR3 DNA is TGTGCCAGCAGCTGGGGGACTAGCGGACCCGCGGATACG. This encodes CASSWGTSGPADT. The whole CDR3 region reads CASSWGTSGPADTQYF.

For this clone: The CDR3 extends 3 residues past the end of the read, so its final part is completed from the germline J gene. V gene TRBV29-1 combines with J gene TRBJ2-1, with 7 bases fitting TRBD1. The V and J ends lost 6 bases and 5 bases, in that order; junction bases with no gene match: 7. Germline V gene sequence: CDR1 SQVTM, CDR2 ANQGSEA. The CDR3 loop spans 13 amino acids. CDR3 loop: CSVGTDGHNEQFF. The DNA read from the CDR3 is TGCAGCGTCGGGACAGATGGACACAATGAG.

The covered CDR3 bases are TGTGCCAGTACTTTCTCTGGGGCCAACGTC. Protein sequence: CASTFSGANV. The CDR3 as a whole reads CASTFSGANVLTF. The V gene is TRBV19, the J gene TRBJ2-6, with D unclear. Read sequence stops 3 residues before the CDR3 end, and the germline J gene provides the missing end. Trimming left V 7 bases short and J 0 bases short, with 4 bases between. The germline CDR1 and CDR2 sequences are LNHDA and SQIVND (reference sequence). CDR3 size: 13 residues.

This clone was detected many times. From the germline J gene comes the end of the CDR3, since the read stops 3 residues before it. The V and J genes are TRBV11-3 and TRBJ1-2, with TRBD1 as a possible D gene (5 bases). The ends were cut back, 5 bases at V and 1 base at J, with 8 bases in the middle. From germline, CDR1 is SGHNT and CDR2 YENEEA. The CDR3 sequence is 13 residues long. The CDR3 DNA, read in part, is TGTGCCAGCAGCCCAGGGTTTAACTATGGC. Residues: CASSPGFNYG. The complete CDR3 sequence is CASSPGFNYGYTF.

There are many counts of this clone. The read ends 3 residues before the CDR3 terminus; that terminus is restored from the germline J gene. J is TRBJ2-2 and V is TRBV7-3; possibly TRBD2 for D (6 bases). Deletions cut 4 bases from V and 4 bases from J, with 10 bases between. Germline loops: CDR1 SGHTA, CDR2 FQGTGA. The CDR3 runs 14 residues. CDR3 amino acids: CASSSGLTTGELFF. The CDR3 bases that were read are TGTGCCAGCAGCTCGGGACTCACCACCGGGGAG.

In this sample, this clone turned up a few times. The CDR3 is CSASDRGYGYTF. CDR3 bases read: TGCAGTGCTAGTGACAGGGGGTATGGC. The chain combines TRBV20-1 with TRBJ1-2; 9 bases are shared with TRBD1. The read finishes 3 residues shy of the CDR3 end, and the germline J gene is used to complete it. This CDR3 is 12 amino acids long. Germline V gene sequence: CDR1 DFQATT, CDR2 SNEGSKA (reference sequence). The junction had 1 base not matched to a gene; V was cut back by 3 bases and J by 5 bases.

With regard to this clone: With the read ending 3 residues before the CDR3 end, the germline J gene is used to fill in that end. The chain carries TRBV7-8 and TRBJ1-6; 7 nucleotides line up with TRBD1. Germline trimming cut 8 bases from V and 7 bases from J; bases unmatched to any gene: 11. In germline, CDR1 is SGHVS, CDR2 FQNEAQ. The CDR3 has 15 amino acids. Here the CDR3 reads CASGETGKKNSPLHF. The covered CDR3 bases are TGTGCCAGCGGGGAGACAGGGAAAAAAAATTCACCC.

There are a few counts of this clone. The read gets to within 3 residues of the CDR3 end, and the germline J gene fills in the rest. V gene TRBV7-3 combines with J gene TRBJ2-5, with TRBD1 identical over 11 bases. CDR1 SGHTA and CDR2 FQGTGA come from the germline V gene. J gave up 3 bases and V 1 base, and 4 bases lay outside the gene matches. This CDR3 region has 16 residues. CDR3 bases read: TGTGCCAGCAGCTTAATCGGGGGACAGGGGGAAGAGACC. Residues: CASSLIGGQGEET. Given in full, the CDR3 is CASSLIGGQGEETQYF.

About this clone: The CDR3 extends 3 residues past the end of the read, so its final part is completed from the germline J gene. The chain uses TRBV30 and TRBJ2-5, with 8 bases aligning to TRBD1. The V segment lost 2 bases and the J segment 1 base; nucleotides outside the gene matches: 3. Germline assignment: CDR1 GTSNPN and CDR2 SVGIG (reference sequence). The CDR3 loop spans 14 amino acids. The chain's CDR3 is CAWSTGGFQETQYF. CDR3 bases read: TGTGCCTGGAGTACAGGGGGGTTCCAAGAGACC.

At least ten counts were recorded for this clone. Sequencing ends 3 residues short of the CDR3 end; the germline J gene provides the rest. The rearrangement links TRBV6-2 or TRBV6-3 to TRBJ2-2, with 7 bases matching TRBD1. CDR3 length: 12 residues. V shed 6 bases, J shed 6 bases, and the junction held 1 base outside the gene matches. CDR1 and CDR2 (germline): MNHEY, SVGEGT. CDR3 in amino acids: CASRGGAGELFF. The covered CDR3 bases are TGTGCCAGCAGAGGGGGCGCCGGGGAG.

This clone was seen ten or more times. The observed sequence ends 3 residues before the CDR3 terminus, with the missing tail filled in from the germline J gene. The same CDR3 also results from other DNA sequences found in this sample. The rearrangement uses TRBV18 and TRBJ1-3; D is perhaps TRBD1 (6 bases). The CDR3 sequence is 15 residues long. Germline V gene data show CDR1 as KGHSH and CDR2 as LQKENI. Trimming removed 4 bases at V and 2 bases at J, with 12 bases between. The covered CDR3 bases are TGTGCCAGCTCACGGGACAATAGGGCTGGAAACACC. Encoded protein: CASSRDNRAGNT. The whole CDR3 region reads CASSRDNRAGNTIYF.

This clone was counted ten times or more. The CDR3 is cut off 3 residues early in the read; its end comes from the germline J gene. The V and J genes are TRBV19 and TRBJ2-7; TRBD2 might be the D (7 bases). The V gene's germline CDR1 is LNHDA and CDR2 SQIVND (reference sequence). This CDR3 comprises 13 residues. Trimming removed 4 bases from V and 6 bases from J, with 13 bases in between. The DNA read from the CDR3 is TGTGCCAGTAGTACTTGGGGGGGCGCCGAG. Its protein is CASSTWGGAE. The whole CDR3 protein reads CASSTWGGAEQYF.

This clone was picked up many times. The read finishes 3 residues shy of the CDR3 end, and the germline J gene is used to complete it. J is TRBJ2-1 and V is TRBV20-1; TRBD2 matches 12 bases. This CDR3 comprises 14 residues. Germline V gene lookup returns CDR1 DFQATT and CDR2 SNEGSKA (reference sequence). Trimming cost V 0 bases and J 8 bases; bases outside gene matches: 2. The covered CDR3 bases are TGCAGTGCTAGAGATACTAGCGGGAGGTATGAG. Translated: CSARDTSGRYE. The CDR3 in full is CSARDTSGRYEQFF.